Listed here are 28 T cell receptor beta chains from one sample, sequenced in a study of STAT5B mutations in CD4+ large granular lymphocyte leukemia. The protocol was immunoSEQ multiplex PCR, while the TCRdb copy is restricted to in-frame clones and leaves out a portion. Of 35,000 to 40,000 clones listed, 65% to 90% are singletons. The specimen sequenced was CD4+ T cells from blood buffy coats. The receptor set was obtained from a human donor in good health.

This clone was found once. The chain joins TRBV27 to TRBJ1-2, with 9 bases that match TRBD1. In germline, CDR1 is MNHEY, CDR2 SMNVEV (reference sequence). Trimming removed 6 bases from V and 3 bases from J; junction bases left unmatched: 11. The CDR3 covers 16 residues. The DNA for the CDR3 is TGTGCCAGCAGCCCCTCCGACAGGACAGGGGACTATGGCTACACCTTC. Encoded protein: CASSPSDRTGDYGYTF.

This rearrangement joins TRBV4-2 to TRBJ1-1, with TRBD1 identical over 7 bases. The CDR3 loop spans 15 amino acids. Trimming took 1 base from V and 5 from J; bases not matched to a gene: 7. Germline CDR1 reads LGHNA; CDR2 reads YNFKEQ. The CDR3 coding sequence is TGTGCCAGCAGCCAAGGACAGGGAGGTGGTACTGAAGCTTTCTTT. It yields the protein CASSQGQGGGTEAFF.

The table lists this clone with a few counts. V and J are TRBV7-6 and TRBJ2-7; 10 bases are shared with TRBD2. Germline assignment: CDR1 SGHVS and CDR2 FNYEAQ. The junction had 7 bases not matched to a gene; V was cut back by 5 bases and J by 3 bases. The CDR3 covers 15 residues. CDR3 sequence: CASSPRTSGGYEQYF. For the CDR3, the DNA is TGTGCCAGCAGCCCTCGGACTAGCGGTGGCTACGAGCAGTACTTC.

The rearrangement links TRBV6-5 to TRBJ2-1; 10 bases map to TRBD2. Trimming removed 4 bases from V and 4 bases from J; junction bases left unmatched: 1. CDR3 length equals 14 residues. CDR1 is MNHEY and CDR2 is SVGAGI in the germline V gene. Written as DNA, the CDR3 is TGTGCCAGCAGTTCTAGCGGGAGTTACAATGAGCAGTTCTTC. Translating gives CASSSSGSYNEQFF.

V gene TRBV5-1 combines with J gene TRBJ1-1; no definite D call. Trimming left V 4 bases short and J 1 base short, with 20 bases between. The CDR3 contains 17 residues. Germline V gene lookup returns CDR1 SGHRS and CDR2 YFSETQ. In DNA form, the CDR3 reads TGCGCCAGCAGCGAGGAAAGGGCCCGGGCACGGAACACTGAAGCTTTCTTT. This sequence encodes CASSEERARARNTEAFF.

The chain recombines TRBV19 with TRBJ1-5; TRBD1 might be the D (5 bases). The CDR3 has 14 residues. V lost 5 bases and J lost 6, with 14 bases in between. In germline, CDR1 is LNHDA, CDR2 SQIVND (reference sequence). CDR3 protein: CASSGQGGSQPQHF. The CDR3 DNA is TGTGCCAGTAGTGGTCAGGGAGGGAGTCAGCCCCAGCATTTT.

The chain couples TRBV2 to TRBJ2-3, with D perhaps matching TRBD2 (6 bases). The CDR3 spans 14 residues. Germline assignment: CDR1 SNHLY and CDR2 FYNNEI. V was trimmed by 7 bases and J by 6 bases, leaving 17 bases between them. The CDR3 sequence: CASTRDLGVDTQYF. CDR3 nucleotides: TGTGCCAGCACCCGGGACTTAGGGGTGGATACGCAGTATTTT.

The rearrangement links TRBV4-2 to TRBJ2-4, with D perhaps assigned TRBD1 or TRBD2 (5 bases each). The V gene lost 6 bases and the J gene lost 8 bases, with 23 bases spanning the gap. Germline V gives CDR1 LGHNA, CDR2 YNFKEQ. The CDR3 totals 16 residues. DNA for the CDR3: TGTGCCAGCAGGGAGACAGCGGACCCCGAAAAGGACATTCAGTACTTC. Its protein is CASRETADPEKDIQYF.

The CDR3 is CAWRTKEGPGQYF. The CDR3 DNA reads as TGTGCCTGGAGGACAAAAGAGGGGCCAGGTCAGTACTTC. The V call is TRBV30, the J call TRBJ2-7; D might be TRBD1 or TRBD2, each matching 5 bases. The germline V and J ends were trimmed by 3 bases and 10 bases, with 19 bases remaining between them. Germline lookup yields CDR1 GTSNPN and CDR2 SVGIG (reference sequence). This CDR3 has 13 amino acids.

This chain links TRBV5-1 with TRBJ2-7; D is perhaps TRBD1 (5 bases). Germline values: CDR1 SGHRS, CDR2 YFSETQ. The CDR3 totals 14 residues. V lost 5 bases and J lost 5, with 17 bases in between. The CDR3 DNA sequence: TGCGCCAGCAGACCCGGACACGCGCGCGACGAGCAGTACTTC. It specifies CASRPGHARDEQYF.

The gene calls are TRBV7-2 and TRBJ2-1; 9 positions agree with TRBD1. Germline V gene sequence: CDR1 SGHTA, CDR2 FQGNSA. The CDR3 runs to 15 residues. Unmatched junction bases numbered 3, after V lost 2 bases and J lost 4 bases. In nucleotides, the CDR3 is TGTGCCAGCAGCTTATCGGGACAGGGATACAATGAGCAGTTCTTC. This codes for CASSLSGQGYNEQFF.

The rearrangement links TRBV29-1 to TRBJ2-4; 7 nucleotides agree with TRBD2. Trimming cost V 3 bases and J 6 bases; bases outside gene matches: 8. Germline CDR1 and CDR2: SQVTM and ANQGSEA. The CDR3 covers 14 residues. The CDR3 loop reads CSVEQLASGNIQYF. DNA for the CDR3: TGCAGCGTTGAGCAACTAGCGAGTGGAAACATTCAGTACTTC.

V gene TRBV6-5 combines with J gene TRBJ2-5, with 7 bases that match TRBD2. V was pared by 2 bases and J by 5 bases, with 8 bases of the junction left unmatched. The germline V gene has CDR1 MNHEY and CDR2 SVGAGI. The CDR3 has 15 residues. The CDR3 region has the DNA TGTGCCAGCAGTTACGCGGGGGATCCCCGTGAGACCCAGTACTTC. Its protein is CASSYAGDPRETQYF.

This chain connects TRBV2 to TRBJ2-5; a weak D match, TRBD1 (6 bases). This CDR3 is 14 amino acids long. Trimming took off 8 bases at V and 3 bases at J, with 16 bases between the two ends. Germline-derived CDR1 and CDR2 are SNHLY and FYNNEI. This chain's CDR3 is CASLLSRGEETQYF. CDR3 bases: TGTGCCAGCCTCTTGAGCAGGGGTGAAGAGACCCAGTACTTC.

The chain uses TRBV11-3 and TRBJ1-3; tentative D call: TRBD1 (5 bases). Per the germline V gene, CDR1 is SGHNT and CDR2 is YENEEA. V was pared by 5 bases and J by 0 bases, with 11 bases between. This CDR3 spans 15 amino acids. As DNA, the CDR3 is TGTGCCAGCAGCCGAGTGGGGCTCTCTGGAAACACCATATATTTT. Amino acid sequence: CASSRVGLSGNTIYF.

The chain is built from TRBV7-2 and TRBJ1-1, with D possibly being TRBD1 (5 bases). Germline V gene lookup returns CDR1 SGHTA and CDR2 FQGNSA. V was cut by 1 base and J by 7 bases, with 13 bases left in between. This CDR3 is built from 14 residues. CDR3 protein: CASSLGRGQIEAFF. DNA of the CDR3: TGTGCCAGCAGCTTAGGGAGGGGCCAAATTGAAGCTTTCTTT. Combining the CDR3 with reference TRBV7-2 and TRBJ1-1 gives the whole variable domain GAGVSQSPSNKVTEKGKDVELRCDPISGHTALYWYRQSLGQGLEFLIYFQGNSAPDKSGLPSDRFSAERTGGSVSTLTIQRTQQEDSAVYLCASSLGRGQIEAFFGQGTRLTVV.

The CDR3 coding sequence is TGTGCCAGCAAGAGGAACACTGAAGCTTTCTTT. This gives the protein CASKRNTEAFF. This rearrangement joins TRBV6-5 to TRBJ1-1; D ambiguous. CDR1 is MNHEY, CDR2 SVGAGI, per germline. This CDR3 contains 11 residues. The V gene lost 7 bases and the J gene lost 1 base, with 4 bases spanning the gap.

The rearrangement links TRBV18 to TRBJ2-1, with D perhaps matching TRBD2 (5 bases). Trimming took off 4 bases at V and 8 bases at J, with 9 bases between the two ends. There are 12 residues in the CDR3. Germline-derived CDR1 and CDR2 are KGHSH and LQKENI. The CDR3 here is CASSRASHEQFF. The CDR3 coding sequence is TGTGCCAGCTCACGGGCTAGCCATGAGCAGTTCTTC.

The chain recombines TRBV29-1 with TRBJ2-3; 11 bases are shared with TRBD2. Germline CDR1 reads SQVTM; CDR2 reads ANQGSEA. Trimming took 4 bases from V and 5 from J; bases not matched to a gene: 5. The CDR3 is 14 amino acids. The CDR3 loop reads CSVVAGGLGDTQYF. The CDR3 DNA follows: TGCAGCGTTGTAGCGGGAGGGCTCGGAGATACGCAGTATTTT.

The J gene is TRBJ2-7, the V gene TRBV5-8; 14 bases are a match to TRBD2. The CDR3 runs 16 residues. The V and J ends lost 3 bases and 4 bases, in that order; junction bases with no gene match: 6. CDR1 is SGHTS, CDR2 YDEGEE, per germline. The CDR3 here is CASSSRTSGRRYEQYF. CDR3 bases: TGTGCCAGCAGCTCTAGGACTAGCGGGAGGAGGTACGAGCAGTACTTC.

In its sample, this clone was seen a few times. J is TRBJ1-2 and V is TRBV18, with D possibly matching TRBD1 (5 bases). With 3 bases removed from V and 5 bases from J, the gap between germline ends came to 10 bases. Germline CDR1 reads KGHSH; CDR2 reads LQKENI. This CDR3 spans 13 amino acids. The CDR3 reads CASSPQGGYGYTF. For the CDR3, the DNA is TGTGCCAGCTCACCTCAGGGAGGTTATGGCTACACCTTC.

This sequence joins TRBV30 and TRBJ1-4, with TRBD1 matching 8 bases. The CDR3 has 14 residues. Germline V gives CDR1 GTSNPN, CDR2 SVGIG (reference sequence). V dropped 3 bases and J dropped 8; count of bases not matched to a gene: 8. The CDR3 coding sequence is TGTGCCTGGAGAGCAACAGGGGGAGAAGAAAAACTGTTTTTT. This gives the protein CAWRATGGEEKLFF. The full variable domain, completed using reference TRBV30 and TRBJ1-4, is SQTIHQWPATLVQPVGSPLSLECTVEGTSNPNLYWYRQAAGRGLQLLFYSVGIGQISSEVPQNLSASRPQDRQFILSSKKLLLSDSGFYLCAWRATGGEEKLFFGSGTQLSVL.

The table lists this clone with a few counts. V gene TRBV19 combines with J gene TRBJ1-1; no firm D call. This CDR3 region has 14 residues. Germline V lookup: CDR1 LNHDA, CDR2 SQIVND (reference sequence). Trimming left V 6 bases short and J 5 bases short, with 16 bases between. This chain's CDR3 is CASRVTVGATEAFF. CDR3 DNA: TGTGCCAGTAGGGTTACAGTGGGAGCGACTGAAGCTTTCTTT.

This clone was seen more than once but under ten times. The CDR3 loop reads CASSPPVNEKLFF. CDR3 bases: TGTGCCAGCTCACCACCGGTGAATGAAAAACTGTTTTTT. This chain joins TRBV18 and TRBJ1-4; D is unresolved. CDR3 length: 13 amino acids. V was cut by 0 bases and J by 5 bases, with 4 bases left in between. CDR1 is KGHSH and CDR2 is LQKENI in the germline V gene.

V is TRBV5-1 and J is TRBJ1-4, with D unresolved. Germline V gene lookup returns CDR1 SGHRS and CDR2 YFSETQ. V was shortened by 1 base and J by 0 bases, with 4 bases between the two germline ends. CDR3 length: 14 amino acids. The DNA for the CDR3 is TGCGCCAGCAGCTTGCTTGCAACTAATGAAAAACTGTTTTTT. Translating gives CASSLLATNEKLFF.

The chain recombines TRBV19 with TRBJ2-7, with TRBD1 matching 12 bases. The CDR3 extends over 14 amino acids. Germline CDR1 is LNHDA and CDR2 is SQIVND (reference sequence). The junction had 8 bases not matched to a gene; V was cut back by 9 bases and J by 5 bases. CDR3 amino acids: CASLPGTGGDEQYF. The CDR3 DNA sequence: TGTGCCAGCCTACCCGGGACAGGGGGCGACGAGCAGTACTTC.

V gene TRBV7-6 combines with J gene TRBJ2-5, with 8 bases aligning to TRBD1. J was trimmed by 4 bases and V by 5 bases; bases with no gene match: 3. Per the germline V gene, CDR1 is SGHVS and CDR2 is FNYEAQ. The CDR3 spans 13 residues. This CDR3 reads CASSPTGAETQYF. In DNA form, the CDR3 reads TGTGCCAGCAGCCCGACAGGGGCAGAGACCCAGTACTTC.

The gene calls are TRBV5-1 and TRBJ2-5; a weak D match, TRBD2 (6 bases). This CDR3 contains 14 residues. Trimming shortened V by 2 bases and J by 2 bases, and 10 bases separated the two germline ends. Germline V gene lookup returns CDR1 SGHRS and CDR2 YFSETQ. The CDR3: CASSFVADQETQYF. The CDR3 bases are TGCGCCAGCAGCTTCGTAGCGGATCAAGAGACCCAGTACTTC. Complete variable domain (other parts from reference TRBV5-1 and TRBJ2-5): KAGVTQTPRYLIKTRGQQVTLSCSPISGHRSVSWYQQTPGQGLQFLFEYFSETQRNKGNFPGRFSGRQFSNSRSEMNVSTLELGDSALYLCASSFVADQETQYFGPGTRLLVL.